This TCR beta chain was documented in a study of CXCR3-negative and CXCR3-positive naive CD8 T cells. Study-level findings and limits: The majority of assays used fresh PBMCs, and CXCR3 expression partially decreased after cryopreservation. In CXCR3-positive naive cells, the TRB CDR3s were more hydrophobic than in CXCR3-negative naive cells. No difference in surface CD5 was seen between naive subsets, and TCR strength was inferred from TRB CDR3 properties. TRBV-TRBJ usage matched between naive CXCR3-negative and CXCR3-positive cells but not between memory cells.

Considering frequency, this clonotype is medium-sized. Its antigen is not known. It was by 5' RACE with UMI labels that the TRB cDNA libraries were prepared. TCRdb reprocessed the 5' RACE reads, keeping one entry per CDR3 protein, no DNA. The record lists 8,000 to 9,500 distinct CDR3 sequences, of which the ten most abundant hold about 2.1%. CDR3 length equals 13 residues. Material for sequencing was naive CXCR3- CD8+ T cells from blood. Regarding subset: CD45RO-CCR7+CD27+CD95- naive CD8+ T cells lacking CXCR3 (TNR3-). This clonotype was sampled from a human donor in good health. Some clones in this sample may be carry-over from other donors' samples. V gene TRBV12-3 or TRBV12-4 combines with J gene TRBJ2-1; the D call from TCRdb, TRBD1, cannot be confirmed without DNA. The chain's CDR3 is CASTGDRVYEQFF.